What follows describes a single TCR beta chain. The sample originates from a study of blood T cell repertoires in COVID-19. Across the study: Italy, Spain and the United States were the sources of the convalescent and acute COVID-19 samples. PBMCs, B-cell-depleted T cells, or T cells provided the cDNA or gDNA that made up the material.

V dropped 5 bases and J dropped 1; count of bases not matched to a gene: 5. This CDR3 contains 15 residues. Germline V gene sequence: CDR1 SGHVS, CDR2 FQNEAQ. In the original workflow: Reference gene primer amplification gave nucleated cell count estimates. Sequenced by immunoSEQ multiplex PCR; TCRdb stores in-frame clones only, minus some. The V and J calls and the clone size are those of that table, but D and trimming were determined from the DNA. This table has tens of thousands of clones, 90% appearing once. The chain has TRBV7-8 and TRBJ2-1; 7 bases map to TRBD2. The receptor's source is a man aged 50 or older with COVID-19, enrolled during active disease. Sample: peripheral blood. The CDR3 nucleotides are TGTGCCAGCAGCCGAGAGCGGGAATCCTACAATGAGCAGTTCTTC. Translated, it gives CASSRERESYNEQFF.